The 9 T cell receptor beta chains given below trace back to one sample, sequenced in a study of cytomegalovirus exposure and HLA in healthy donors. PCR was performed using 60 Vbeta and 13 Jbeta primers. Using immunoSEQ multiplex PCR, the repertoire was profiled, and TCRdb retains in-frame clones only, with some absent. Found here are over 120,000 clones, around 80% of them singletons; the top ten hold approximately 1.5%. What was sequenced was PBMCs. The receptors shown here come from a man aged 25 to 40 in good health and CMV-seropositive.

The rearrangement joins TRBV27 to TRBJ1-2, with 8 positions matching TRBD1. V trimming: 5 bases; J trimming: 3 bases; junction bases outside the gene matches: 5. Germline V CDR1 and CDR2: MNHEY, SMNVEV (reference sequence). The length of the CDR3 is 14 residues. CDR3 in amino acids: CASSHRGWDYGYTF. The CDR3 DNA is TGTGCCAGCAGTCACAGGGGGTGGGACTATGGCTACACCTTC.

This clone was seen a few times. This chain links TRBV18 with TRBJ2-3; perhaps TRBD2 as D (6 bases). Germline values: CDR1 KGHSH, CDR2 LQKENI. The V end was cut by 6 bases, the J end by 10 bases, with 17 bases between. This CDR3 is 13 amino acids long. In DNA form, the CDR3 reads TGTGCCAGCTCGCCCGATACTAGGAGGGCGCAGTATTTT. Amino acids: CASSPDTRRAQYF.

The chain links TRBV28 to TRBJ2-7, with D unclear. V lost 4 bases to trimming and J lost 5 bases, with 12 bases between them. Germline CDR1 is MDHEN and CDR2 is SYDVKM. CDR3 length: 13 residues. The DNA of the CDR3 is TGTGCCAGCAGTTCCCATACAGTAAACGAGCAGTACTTC. Encoded protein: CASSSHTVNEQYF.

This chain joins TRBV30 and TRBJ2-7, with TRBD1 as a possible D gene (6 bases). The germline V gene has CDR1 GTSNPN and CDR2 SVGIG (reference sequence). CDR3 length equals 13 residues. Between the trimmed V and J ends, which lost 1 base and 3 bases, there was a span of 10 bases. CDR3 amino acids: CAWSGQTGYEQYF. The CDR3 region has the DNA TGTGCCTGGAGTGGACAGACAGGCTACGAGCAGTACTTC.

The V call is TRBV5-1, the J call TRBJ1-1; possible D gene TRBD1, 6 bases. Germline CDR1 and CDR2: SGHRS and YFSETQ. CDR3 length equals 14 residues. Trimming took 0 bases from V and 5 from J, leaving 11 bases between them. CDR3 nucleotide sequence: TGCGCCAGCAGCTTGGTAGGGGGGGGGACTGAAGCTTTCTTT. Protein: CASSLVGGGTEAFF.

V gene TRBV27 combines with J gene TRBJ1-6; D may be TRBD1 (6 bases). V was trimmed by 5 bases and J by 8 bases, leaving 19 bases between them. The CDR3 contains 16 residues. CDR1 and CDR2 from the germline V gene are MNHEY and SMNVEV (reference sequence). The CDR3 DNA reads TGTGCCAGCAGTCGCCCCACGTCAGGGGTTGATTCACCCCTCCACTTT. As protein: CASSRPTSGVDSPLHF.

The genes are TRBV6-5 and TRBJ1-3; D is perhaps TRBD1 (5 bases). CDR3 length equals 16 residues. Per the germline V gene, CDR1 is MNHEY and CDR2 is SVGAGI. The V end was cut by 2 bases, the J end by 0 bases, with 11 bases between. The CDR3 bases are TGTGCCAGCAGTTACCGGCGGGGACTCTCTGGAAACACCATATATTTT. It encodes CASSYRRGLSGNTIYF.

This clone was picked up a small number of times. V and J are TRBV28 and TRBJ1-2; possible D gene TRBD1, 5 bases. CDR3 length: 14 residues. CDR1 is MDHEN and CDR2 is SYDVKM in the germline V gene. Trimming left V 3 bases short and J 4 bases short, with 12 bases between. CDR3 DNA: TGTGCCAGCAGTTTGGGGCTGAACCTCTATGGCTACACCTTC. The encoded protein is CASSLGLNLYGYTF.

This chain connects TRBV28 to TRBJ1-2, with D unclear. Germline values: CDR1 MDHEN, CDR2 SYDVKM. CDR3 length equals 12 residues. V was cut by 2 bases and J by 8 bases, with 9 bases left in between. This CDR3 is CASSLAGKGYTF. The DNA of the CDR3 is TGTGCCAGCAGTTTAGCGGGCAAGGGCTACACCTTC.